This is a list of T cell receptor beta chains from one sample in a study of cytomegalovirus exposure and HLA in healthy donors. Produced via immunoSEQ multiplex PCR; TCRdb's table is partial and in-frame only. The table shows some 84,000 clones, with around 80% occurring only once. Sequencing was done on a sample of PBMCs. The receptors were sampled from a male donor in good health and CMV-seropositive. The CDR3 runs from the conserved cysteine through the conserved F or W. D genes are given only for firm matches. Clone size is stated in some rows and not others, as once, few, many or a class when expanded.

v_gene: TRBV7-9; d_gene: TRBD1; j_gene: TRBJ2-1; abundance: -; CDR3nt: TGTGCCAGCAGCTCCTGGACAGGGGTGACCTACAATGAGCAGTTCTTC; CDR3aa: CASSSWTGVTYNEQFF
v_gene: TRBV7-8; d_gene: TRBD2; j_gene: TRBJ2-1; abundance: -; CDR3nt: TGTGCCAGCAGCTTAGCCACCATAGCGGGAGGGCCTGGTAATGAGCAGTTCTTC; CDR3aa: CASSLATIAGGPGNEQFF
v_gene: TRBV9; d_gene: TRBD2; j_gene: TRBJ2-1; abundance: -; CDR3nt: TGTGCCAGCAGCGGTTGGCGGGAGGGCCACAATGAGCAGTTCTTC; CDR3aa: CASSGWREGHNEQFF
v_gene: TRBV25-1; d_gene: TRBD1; j_gene: TRBJ2-5; abundance: -; CDR3nt: TGTGCCAGCAGTGCGACAGGGCGCGGAGAGACCCAGTACTTC; CDR3aa: CASSATGRGETQYF
v_gene: TRBV19; d_gene: TRBD2; j_gene: TRBJ2-1; abundance: -; CDR3nt: TGTGCCAGTAGTACCACTAGCGGGAGCGAAAATGAGCAGTTCTTC; CDR3aa: CASSTTSGSENEQFF
v_gene: TRBV5-1; d_gene: -; j_gene: TRBJ2-5; abundance: -; CDR3nt: TGCGCCAGCAGCCGGGAGAGGGGTCAAGAGACCCAGTACTTC; CDR3aa: CASSRERGQETQYF
v_gene: TRBV5-1; d_gene: TRBD1; j_gene: TRBJ2-7; abundance: -; CDR3nt: TGCGCCAGCAGCACACAGGGGGGACTTTCCTACGAGCAGTACTTC; CDR3aa: CASSTQGGLSYEQYF
v_gene: TRBV5-4; d_gene: -; j_gene: TRBJ2-2; abundance: -; CDR3nt: TGTGCCAGCAGCTTGGCGGGAGCGAACACCGGGGAGCTGTTTTTT; CDR3aa: CASSLAGANTGELFF
v_gene: TRBV27; d_gene: TRBD1; j_gene: TRBJ1-4; abundance: -; CDR3nt: TGTGCCAGCGGCAGGGACAGGCCTGGCGCAGCTAATGAAAAACTGTTTTTT; CDR3aa: CASGRDRPGAANEKLFF
v_gene: TRBV6-4; d_gene: -; j_gene: TRBJ2-3; abundance: -; CDR3nt: TGTGCCAGCAGTGACTCACACACAGATACGCAGTATTTT; CDR3aa: CASSDSHTDTQYF
v_gene: TRBV30; d_gene: TRBD1; j_gene: TRBJ1-1; abundance: few; CDR3nt: TGTGCCTGGAGAAGGGGGGGACAGGGGAGCACTGAAGCTTTCTTT; CDR3aa: CAWRRGGQGSTEAFF